This T cell receptor beta chain was sequenced for a study of OX40 agonist ivuxolimab in advanced cancers. Concerning the study at large: Ivuxolimab was a fully human IgG2 agonistic monoclonal antibody targeting the costimulatory receptor OX40 (CD134). Peripheral TCRbeta sequencing was intended to test whether TCR sequence diversity was altered and clonal T-cell expansion was caused by ivuxolimab. The monotherapy dose-escalation portion (N ≈ 52 patients) of the phase I ivuxolimab trial is reported in the paper. Intravenous ivuxolimab was administered to patients every 2 weeks at six dose levels: 0.01, 0.1, 0.3, 1.5, 3 and 10 mg/kg. In the dose-escalation cohort, 82.7% of patients were male, and the mean age was around 60 years, with a range of roughly 20 to 85. Among the approximately 54 dose-escalation patients, some 19 had hepatocellular carcinoma, approximately 15 melanoma, 9 renal cell carcinoma and 9 head and neck cancer. Partial responses occurred in three dose-escalation patients: two with cutaneous melanoma and one with hepatocellular carcinoma. Prior anti-PD-1, anti-PD-L1 or anti-CTLA-4 therapy was permitted, and checkpoint inhibitors had been received by less than 45% of dose-escalation patients. Overall study outcomes, separate from this receptor: Low levels of normalized T-cell clonal expansion were also seen in some patients who did not respond. Clonal expansion of both CD4+ and CD8+ blood T cells was observed from baseline to week 6 at doses 0.1 to 3.0 mg/kg. Antigen specificity was not determined for the clonally expanded peripheral T cells. In the 0.1-3.0 mg/kg groups, partial responders were among the patients with the lowest normalized peripheral clonal expansion, particularly in CD8+ T cells. On average, CD8+ T cells showed more expanded clones than CD4+ T cells after ivuxolimab.

The CDR3 contains 10 residues, cysteine and phenylalanine counted. The CDR3 DNA has 30 bases and is translated from base 1. The germline V gene yields MNHEY for CDR1 and SVGAGI for CDR2. Trimming removed 6 bases from V and 7 bases from J, leaving 6 bases between the germline ends. Genomic DNA was extracted from sorted cells for sequencing of the TCRbeta CDR3 region. The immunoSEQ Assay was used for sequencing of TCRbeta CDR3 regions. What TCRdb holds here is the immuneACCESS table cut down to in-frame rearrangements. Part of the clones is not present; checked against another copy, under half of the missing clones reflect an unresolved V gene, and the others are unexplained. Across this sample there are 80,000 to 95,000 clones, with approximately 86% seen only once. Around 2% of the sample rests with the top ten. Patients with a history of autoimmune disease or receiving systemic immunosuppression were excluded from the trial. Peripheral blood for TCR sequencing was drawn from every dose cohort at baseline, at cycle 4 day 1 and at cycle 7 day 1. Samples came from an open-label, multicenter, first-in-human phase I dose-escalation trial of ivuxolimab. Adults with locally advanced or metastatic head and neck squamous cell, hepatocellular, melanoma or renal cell carcinoma were enrolled in the trial. Before TCR sequencing, CD4+ and CD8+ T cells were separately sorted from peripheral blood.

Concerning this clone: The antigen it binds to is not known. No much larger clonotype is one base removed from it; base qualities were not supplied.

The specimen comprised CD4+ or CD8+ T cells sorted from blood, sampled in a trial of the OX40 agonist ivuxolimab. The V and J segments used are TRBV6-5 and TRBJ1-1; no D segment can be confidently identified. The sequence derives from an adult with an advanced solid tumor such as melanoma, head and neck, liver or kidney cancer. The CDR3 sequence is CASRHYEAFF. DNA sequence: TGTGCCAGCAGACATTATGAAGCTTTCTTT.